The 8 T cell receptor beta chains below come from one sample, sequenced in a study of Ad26.COV2.S vaccination and SARS-CoV-2 variants. Sequencing was performed with immunoSEQ multiplex PCR; in TCRdb, only in-frame clones are kept and a portion is missing. The sample includes about 480,000 clones, about 83% of them seen just once. The treatment was: about 20 received Ad26.COV2.S at low or high dose, single or two shots; a few received placebo; per-sample allocation not given. Collection of samples fell on day 63 after the first vaccine or placebo injection. Sequenced here: peripheral blood, sampled in a trial of Ad26.COV2.S vaccine versus placebo. These TCRs come from a person aged 18 to 59 who received the Ad26.COV2.S COVID-19 vaccine or a placebo.

This sequence joins TRBV4-1 and TRBJ2-1; D is uncertain. Germline assignment: CDR1 MGHRA and CDR2 YSYEKL. V was trimmed by 0 bases and J by 11 bases, leaving 17 bases between them. CDR3 length: 15 amino acids. The CDR3 DNA reads TGCGCCAGCAGCCAAGATTTGGGAACCCAAAGGAAGCAGTTCTTC. It codes for CASSQDLGTQRKQFF.

V is TRBV7-3 and J is TRBJ1-2; D is unresolved. V shed 5 bases and J shed 2 bases, with 9 bases lying between them. CDR1 and CDR2 from the germline V gene are SGHTA and FQGTGA. The CDR3 length is 13 residues. As DNA, the CDR3 is TGTGCCAGCAGCCTCAGCCCGAACTATGGCTACACCTTC. This gives the protein CASSLSPNYGYTF.

The chain joins TRBV7-2 to TRBJ2-3; 7 bases agree with TRBD2. J lost 1 base, V lost 6 bases, and 7 bases had no gene match. The CDR3 runs 15 residues. CDR1 is SGHTA and CDR2 is FQGNSA in the germline V gene. In DNA, the CDR3 is TGTGCCAGCAGACCTAGCGGTGTCGGCACAGATACGCAGTATTTT. Encoded protein: CASRPSGVGTDTQYF.

The chain links TRBV28 to TRBJ2-5; TRBD1 aligns across 9 bases. V was pared by 7 bases and J by 2 bases, with 11 bases of the junction left unmatched. In germline, CDR1 is MDHEN, CDR2 SYDVKM. The CDR3 sequence is 16 residues long. CDR3 coding DNA: TGTGCCAGCAATACAGGGGGCGCCCAGTCTCAAGAGACCCAGTACTTC. Its protein is CASNTGGAQSQETQYF.

Here the CDR3 reads CAWGGLAINEQYF. The CDR3 DNA reads TGTGCCTGGGGGGGACTAGCGATAAACGAGCAGTACTTC. The chain couples TRBV30 to TRBJ2-7, with 10 positions matching TRBD2. Trimming took 5 bases from V and 5 from J; bases not matched to a gene: 6. Germline V lookup: CDR1 GTSNPN, CDR2 SVGIG (reference sequence). CDR3 length: 13 residues.

This chain connects TRBV29-1 to TRBJ2-7; TRBD1 matches 7 bases. CDR1 SQVTM and CDR2 ANQGSEA come from the germline V gene. Trimming cost V 2 bases and J 3 bases; bases outside gene matches: 7. The CDR3 consists of 14 residues. CDR3 amino acids: CSVELRDRGYEQYF. In nucleotides, the CDR3 is TGCAGCGTTGAACTCCGGGACAGAGGCTACGAGCAGTACTTC.

This chain uses TRBV19 with TRBJ1-3; no definite D call. Germline loops: CDR1 LNHDA, CDR2 SQIVND (reference sequence). The ends were cut back, 7 bases at V and 2 bases at J, with 18 bases in the middle. This CDR3 spans 16 amino acids. Written as DNA, the CDR3 is TGTGCCAGTACCCCCATGTCCGGCAGGCCTGGAAACACCATATATTTT. Its protein is CASTPMSGRPGNTIYF.

A few counts support this clone. V usage is TRBV6-6 and J usage is TRBJ2-7; D tentatively fits TRBD1 or TRBD2 (5 bases each). CDR1 is MNHNY, CDR2 SVGAGI, per germline (reference sequence). V lost 6 bases and J 2 bases, leaving 26 bases between the germline ends. This CDR3 has 18 residues. CDR3 in amino acids: CASSRLLRALGVTYEQYF. CDR3 in DNA: TGTGCCAGCAGCCGACTACTCAGGGCCCTGGGGGTTACCTACGAGCAGTACTTC.